This T cell receptor (beta chain) was recorded in a study of PD-L1 blockade in urothelial cancer. Study background: About 85% of the 29 patients were men whose urothelial cancer was bladder-origin. Points from the study as a whole: Tumor-associated clones in the blood of durable-benefit patients grew more at 3 weeks.

Comment on this clone: Its antigen remains unidentified.

This CDR3 comprises 13 residues. V lost 5 bases and J 3 bases, leaving 10 bases between the germline ends. Germline V CDR1 and CDR2: SGHTA, FQGTGA. Sequencing was performed with immunoSEQ multiplex PCR; in TCRdb, only in-frame clones are kept and a portion is missing. The table lists roughly 74,000 clones, roughly 87% of them singletons. This clonotype originated in a woman in her seventies with urothelial cancer. This specimen was PBMCs, taken around atezolizumab (anti-PD-L1) treatment. The gene calls are TRBV7-3 and TRBJ1-1; TRBD1 is a possible D gene (6 bases). The CDR3 loop is CASSKDSDTEAFF. CDR3 in DNA: TGTGCCAGCAGCAAGGACAGTGACACTGAAGCTTTCTTT.